This T cell receptor (beta chain) was captured by sequencing in a study of Ad26.COV2.S vaccination and SARS-CoV-2 variants. On the study more broadly: Donor was one of the participants in the Ad26.COV2.S arm of the COV1001 trial.

Germline CDR1 is GTSNPN and CDR2 is SVGIG (reference sequence). This CDR3 contains 15 residues. Germline trimming cut 2 bases from V and 2 bases from J; bases unmatched to any gene: 5. Treatment described: 15 to 20 received Ad26.COV2.S at low or high dose, single or two shots; 5 received placebo; per-sample allocation not given. Samples analyzed were those drawn on day 63 after the first vaccine or placebo injection. The protocol was immunoSEQ multiplex PCR, while the TCRdb copy is restricted to in-frame clones and leaves out a portion. The sample has around 300,000 clones; about 89% are singletons. The sequencing used peripheral blood, collected in a trial of Ad26.COV2.S vaccine versus placebo. The TCR originated in a person between 18 and 65 years old who received the Ad26.COV2.S COVID-19 vaccine or a placebo. This sequence joins TRBV30 and TRBJ1-2, with 10 bases fitting TRBD1. The CDR3 region is CAWSFGTGVNYGYTF. The CDR3 bases are TGTGCCTGGAGTTTTGGGACAGGGGTGAACTATGGCTACACCTTC.